This T cell receptor (beta chain) was recorded in a study of T cells after yellow fever vaccination. Study-wide results and caveats: A weaker but faster secondary response was observed, peaking on day 5 versus 15. The bulk population could contribute abundant contaminating clonotypes to FACS-sorted repertoires.

This clonotype was detected ten times or more. The antigen remains undetermined. TCRdb reanalysed the 5' RACE reads using MiXCR and keeps one entry per CDR3 protein. The sample records about 160,000 distinct CDR3 sequences, under 7.5% being singletons. The CDR3 is 16 amino acids. Between the trimmed V and J ends, which lost 0 bases and 0 bases, there was a span of 11 bases. Per the germline V gene, CDR1 is SGHTA and CDR2 is FQGNSA. Sequences were derived from CD4+ T cells sorted from PBMCs, sampled about 5 days after the first yellow fever vaccination. This chain connects TRBV7-2 to TRBJ1-1; unclear D gene. The clonotype originates from a man aged 18 to 30 who received the YFV17D yellow fever vaccine. The CDR3 DNA follows: TGTGCCAGCAGCTTAGCGGTTGGATACATGAACACTGAAGCTTTCTTT. Protein product: CASSLAVGYMNTEAFF.